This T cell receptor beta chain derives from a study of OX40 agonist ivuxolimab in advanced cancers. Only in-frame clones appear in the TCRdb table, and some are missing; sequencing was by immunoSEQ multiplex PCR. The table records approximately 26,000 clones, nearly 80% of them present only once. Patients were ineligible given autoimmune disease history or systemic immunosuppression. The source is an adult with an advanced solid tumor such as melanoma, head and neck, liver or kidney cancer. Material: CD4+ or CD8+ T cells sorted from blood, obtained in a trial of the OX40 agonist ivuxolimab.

The CDR3 here is CASSQVGGADTQYF. CDR3 nucleotide sequence: TGCGCCAGCAGCCAAGTTGGGGGGGCAGATACGCAGTATTTT. V usage is TRBV4-1 and J usage is TRBJ2-3, with TRBD2 matching over 7 bases. The CDR3 totals 14 residues. Losses at the gene ends were 1 base for V and 4 bases for J; bases not matched to a gene: 2. Germline loops: CDR1 MGHRA, CDR2 YSYEKL.